The clone carrying this TCR beta chain has a count of ten or more. What it recognizes is unknown. These data are taken from a study of early T cells in non-severe SARS-CoV-2 infection. Study-wide background: Chains were unpaired, as sequencing was done on bulk RNA from unsorted whole blood. Study outcomes and limitations: Matching results from VDJdb favored anti-spike CD8 responses, leaving private and CD4 specificities undetected.

Researchers attached unique molecular identifiers to individual cDNA molecules. TCRdb independently ran MiXCR on the 5' RACE reads; one entry per CDR3 protein. The sample shows 20,000 to 25,000 distinct CDR3 sequences, about 5.6% of them seen only once. CDR1 and CDR2 (germline): LGHNA, YSLEER. The CDR3 length is 16 residues. V gave up 3 bases and J gave up 2 bases, with 15 bases separating them. The chain employs TRBV4-3 and TRBJ2-3; TRBD2 is a possible D gene (5 bases). The receptor was isolated from an adult who was a healthcare worker with PCR-confirmed SARS-CoV-2 infection or an uninfected control (not recorded which). Sequencing was carried out using whole blood. CDR3 loop: CASSQAWGDHTDTQYF. DNA of the CDR3: TGCGCCAGCAGCCAGGCGTGGGGAGATCACACAGATACGCAGTATTTT.